One sample yielded the 10 T cell receptor beta chains listed below, sequenced in a study of OX40 agonist ivuxolimab in advanced cancers. TCRdb keeps only in-frame clones here, not all; method: immunoSEQ multiplex PCR. The sample lists approximately 60,000 clones; 92% were seen once. This sample comprised CD4+ or CD8+ T cells sorted from blood, obtained in a trial of the OX40 agonist ivuxolimab. The receptors come from an adult with an advanced solid tumor such as melanoma, head and neck, liver or kidney cancer.

The gene calls are TRBV5-8 and TRBJ2-2, with unresolved D. The ends were cut back, 0 bases at V and 2 bases at J, with 8 bases in the middle. The CDR3 runs to 15 residues. The germline gives CDR1 SGHTS, CDR2 YDEGEE. The CDR3 here is CASSLVQINTGELFF. Written as DNA, the CDR3 is TGTGCCAGCAGCTTGGTACAAATTAACACCGGGGAGCTGTTTTTT.

The chain couples TRBV7-2 to TRBJ1-1, with D tentatively TRBD1 (5 bases). Germline lookup yields CDR1 SGHTA and CDR2 FQGNSA. The ends were cut back, 5 bases at V and 0 bases at J, with 7 bases in the middle. The CDR3 sequence is 13 residues long. CDR3 coding DNA: TGTGCCAGCAGCCAGGGAGTGAACACTGAAGCTTTCTTT. It is translated as CASSQGVNTEAFF.

This chain connects TRBV19 to TRBJ1-3; D call uncertain. CDR1 is LNHDA and CDR2 is SQIVND in the germline V gene (reference sequence). The V and J ends lost 5 bases and 8 bases respectively, with 10 bases between them. The CDR3 totals 12 residues. The CDR3 sequence: CASSPGEYTIYF. The CDR3 DNA follows: TGTGCCAGTAGTCCCGGGGAGTACACCATATATTTT.

This clone occurred once. DNA for the CDR3: TGTGCCAGCAGTTTAGTTGCCCCCAATTCACCCCTCCACTTT. It yields the protein CASSLVAPNSPLHF. This chain uses TRBV27 with TRBJ1-6; D unresolved. Germline V gene data show CDR1 as MNHEY and CDR2 as SMNVEV (reference sequence). V was cut by 2 bases and J by 7 bases, with 9 bases left in between. The CDR3 extends over 14 amino acids.

The chain recombines TRBV6-5 with TRBJ1-1, with a tentative D call TRBD1 (5 bases). Germline V gives CDR1 MNHEY, CDR2 SVGAGI. V was shortened by 7 bases and J by 4 bases, with 10 bases between the two germline ends. This CDR3 region has 12 residues. CDR3 sequence reads: CASIVGGTEAFF. The CDR3 nucleotides read TGTGCCAGCATCGTGGGGGGCACTGAAGCTTTCTTT.

The chain couples TRBV5-8 to TRBJ1-1, with a tentative D call TRBD1 (5 bases). Germline loops: CDR1 SGHTS, CDR2 YDEGEE. The V end was cut by 4 bases, the J end by 1 base, with 14 bases between. The CDR3 loop spans 15 amino acids. CDR3: CASSRGKGWNTEAFF. CDR3 DNA sequence: TGTGCCAGCAGCAGGGGAAAAGGGTGGAACACTGAAGCTTTCTTT.

This clone appeared once. The CDR3 spells CAWSPSGGSLGQYF. The CDR3 nucleotides read TGTGCCTGGAGTCCTAGCGGAGGTTCCCTCGGGCAGTACTTC. This chain connects TRBV30 to TRBJ2-7; 7 nucleotides line up with TRBD2. The CDR3 loop spans 14 amino acids. The V gene end was trimmed by 2 bases and the J gene end by 9 bases; junction bases not matched to a gene: 13. CDR1 and CDR2 from the germline V gene are GTSNPN and SVGIG (reference sequence). The complete variable domain, with remaining parts taken from reference TRBV30 and TRBJ2-7, reads SQTIHQWPATLVQPVGSPLSLECTVEGTSNPNLYWYRQAAGRGLQLLFYSVGIGQISSEVPQNLSASRPQDRQFILSSKKLLLSDSGFYLCAWSPSGGSLGQYFGPGTRLTVT.

This chain joins TRBV7-9 and TRBJ2-3; TRBD2 might be the D (6 bases). Germline V gene sequence: CDR1 SEHNR, CDR2 FQNEAQ (reference sequence). CDR3 size: 14 residues. Trimming removed 1 base at V and 4 bases at J, with 9 bases between. The CDR3 loop reads CASSLDPSADTQYF. CDR3 nucleotides: TGTGCCAGCAGCTTAGATCCTAGCGCAGATACGCAGTATTTT.

This chain connects TRBV15 to TRBJ2-7, with 8 bases fitting TRBD1. Germline V gives CDR1 LNHNV, CDR2 YYDKDF (reference sequence). The CDR3 is made up of 16 amino acids. J was trimmed by 0 bases and V by 0 bases; bases with no gene match: 4. The CDR3 spells CATSRDDRGGSYEQYF. The CDR3 bases are TGTGCCACCAGCAGAGACGACAGGGGTGGCTCCTACGAGCAGTACTTC.

V usage is TRBV19 and J usage is TRBJ1-1; the D is unclear. V lost 4 bases and J 0 bases, leaving 9 bases between the germline ends. CDR1 and CDR2 from the germline V gene are LNHDA and SQIVND (reference sequence). The CDR3 consists of 14 residues. CDR3 nucleotides: TGTGCCAGTAGTAACGACCACCTGAACACTGAAGCTTTCTTT. As protein: CASSNDHLNTEAFF.